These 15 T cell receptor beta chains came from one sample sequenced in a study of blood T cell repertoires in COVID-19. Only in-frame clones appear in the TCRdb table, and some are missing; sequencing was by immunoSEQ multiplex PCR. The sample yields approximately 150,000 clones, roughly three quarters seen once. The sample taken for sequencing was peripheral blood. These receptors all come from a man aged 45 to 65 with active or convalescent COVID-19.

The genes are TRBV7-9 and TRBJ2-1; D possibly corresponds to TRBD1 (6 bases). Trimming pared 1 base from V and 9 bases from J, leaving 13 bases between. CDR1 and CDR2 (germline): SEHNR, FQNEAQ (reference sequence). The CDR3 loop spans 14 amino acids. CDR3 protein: CASSLGRGRIEQFF. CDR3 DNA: TGTGCCAGCAGCTTAGGCAGGGGACGTATTGAGCAGTTCTTC.

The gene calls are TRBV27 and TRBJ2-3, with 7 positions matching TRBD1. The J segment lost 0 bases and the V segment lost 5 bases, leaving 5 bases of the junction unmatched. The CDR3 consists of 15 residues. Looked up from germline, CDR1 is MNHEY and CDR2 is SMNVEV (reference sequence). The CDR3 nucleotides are TGTGCCAGCAGTATCGGGACAGCTAGCACAGATACGCAGTATTTT. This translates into CASSIGTASTDTQYF.

The DNA of the CDR3 is TGTGCCAGCAGCCAAGTCGGAGCGATATCCTACGAGCAGTACTTC. Its protein is CASSQVGAISYEQYF. The chain is built from TRBV14 and TRBJ2-7; no definite D call. Germline V CDR1 and CDR2: SGHDN, FVKESK. V dropped 1 base and J dropped 1 base, with 11 bases sitting between them. The CDR3 runs to 15 residues.

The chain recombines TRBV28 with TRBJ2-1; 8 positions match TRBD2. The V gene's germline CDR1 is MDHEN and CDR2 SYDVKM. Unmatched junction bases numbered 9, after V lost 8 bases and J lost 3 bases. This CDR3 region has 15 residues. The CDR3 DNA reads TGTGCCAGCTCCTTTAGGCGGGAGGTCTACAATGAGCAGTTCTTC. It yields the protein CASSFRREVYNEQFF.

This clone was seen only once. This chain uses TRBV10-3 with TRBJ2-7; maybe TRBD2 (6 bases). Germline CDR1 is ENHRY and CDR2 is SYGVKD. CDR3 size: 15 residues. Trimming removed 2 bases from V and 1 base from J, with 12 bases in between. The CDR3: CAISEIGGSSYEQYF. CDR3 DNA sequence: TGTGCCATCAGTGAGATAGGAGGGTCATCCTACGAGCAGTACTTC.

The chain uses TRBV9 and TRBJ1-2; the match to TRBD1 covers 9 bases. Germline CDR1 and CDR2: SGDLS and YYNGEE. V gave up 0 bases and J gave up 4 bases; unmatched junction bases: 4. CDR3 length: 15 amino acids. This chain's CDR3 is CASSVATGGVYGYTF. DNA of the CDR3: TGTGCCAGCAGCGTAGCTACAGGGGGCGTCTATGGCTACACCTTC. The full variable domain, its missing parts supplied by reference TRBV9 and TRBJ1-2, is DSGVTQTPKHLITATGQRVTLRCSPRSGDLSVYWYQQSLDQGLQFLIQYYNGEERAKGNILERFSAQQFPDLHSELNLSSLELGDSALYFCASSVATGGVYGYTFGSGTRLTVV.

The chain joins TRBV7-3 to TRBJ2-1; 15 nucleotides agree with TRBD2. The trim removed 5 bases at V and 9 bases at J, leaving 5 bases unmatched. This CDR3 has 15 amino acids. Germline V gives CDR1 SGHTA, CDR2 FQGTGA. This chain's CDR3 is CASSTGTSGRTEQFF. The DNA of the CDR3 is TGTGCCAGCAGCACCGGGACTAGCGGGAGGACTGAGCAGTTCTTC.

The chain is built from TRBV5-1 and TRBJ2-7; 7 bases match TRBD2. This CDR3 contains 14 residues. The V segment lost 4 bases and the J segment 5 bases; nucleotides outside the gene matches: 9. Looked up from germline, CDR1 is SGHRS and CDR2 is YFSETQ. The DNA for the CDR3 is TGCGCCAGCAGCCAGACTAGCTCGAGCGACGAGCAGTACTTC. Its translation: CASSQTSSSDEQYF. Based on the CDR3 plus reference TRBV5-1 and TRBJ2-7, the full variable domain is KAGVTQTPRYLIKTRGQQVTLSCSPISGHRSVSWYQQTPGQGLQFLFEYFSETQRNKGNFPGRFSGRQFSNSRSEMNVSTLELGDSALYLCASSQTSSSDEQYFGPGTRLTVT.

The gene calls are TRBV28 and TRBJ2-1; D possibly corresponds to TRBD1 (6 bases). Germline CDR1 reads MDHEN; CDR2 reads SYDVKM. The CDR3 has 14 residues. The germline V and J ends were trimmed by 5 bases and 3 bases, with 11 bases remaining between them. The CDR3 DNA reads TGTGCCAGCAGTCTAGGACAGTTCTACAATGAGCAGTTCTTC. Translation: CASSLGQFYNEQFF.

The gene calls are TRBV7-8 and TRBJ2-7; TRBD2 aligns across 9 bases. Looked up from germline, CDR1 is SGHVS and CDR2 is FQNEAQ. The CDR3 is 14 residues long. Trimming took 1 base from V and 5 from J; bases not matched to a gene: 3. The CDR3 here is CASSLGVAGDEQYF. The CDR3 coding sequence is TGTGCCAGCAGCTTAGGGGTAGCGGGAGACGAGCAGTACTTC.

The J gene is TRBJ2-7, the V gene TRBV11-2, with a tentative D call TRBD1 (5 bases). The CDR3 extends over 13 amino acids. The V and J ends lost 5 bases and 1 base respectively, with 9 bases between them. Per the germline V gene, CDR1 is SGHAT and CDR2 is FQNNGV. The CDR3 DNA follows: TGTGCCAGCAGCACGACAGTGTCCTACGAGCAGTACTTC. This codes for CASSTTVSYEQYF.

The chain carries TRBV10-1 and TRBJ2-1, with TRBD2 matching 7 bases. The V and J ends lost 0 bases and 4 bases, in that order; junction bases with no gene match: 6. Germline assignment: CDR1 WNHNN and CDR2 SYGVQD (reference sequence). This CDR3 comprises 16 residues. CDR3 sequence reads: CASSESASGPYNEQFF. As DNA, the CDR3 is TGCGCCAGCAGTGAGTCCGCTAGCGGACCATACAATGAGCAGTTCTTC.

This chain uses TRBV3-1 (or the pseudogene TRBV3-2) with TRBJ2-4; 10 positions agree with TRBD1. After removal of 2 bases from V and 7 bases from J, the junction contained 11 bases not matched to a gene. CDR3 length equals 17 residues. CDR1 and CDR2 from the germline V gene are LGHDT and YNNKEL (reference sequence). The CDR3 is CASSQIPGQGNWNIQYF. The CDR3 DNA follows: TGTGCCAGCAGCCAAATTCCGGGACAGGGGAATTGGAACATTCAGTACTTC.

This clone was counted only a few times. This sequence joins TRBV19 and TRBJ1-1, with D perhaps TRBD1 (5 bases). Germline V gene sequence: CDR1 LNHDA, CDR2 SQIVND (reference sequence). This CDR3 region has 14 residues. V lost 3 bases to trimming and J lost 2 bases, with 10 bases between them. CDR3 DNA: TGTGCCAGTAGTATTGTTCAGGGAAACACTGAAGCTTTCTTT. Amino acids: CASSIVQGNTEAFF.

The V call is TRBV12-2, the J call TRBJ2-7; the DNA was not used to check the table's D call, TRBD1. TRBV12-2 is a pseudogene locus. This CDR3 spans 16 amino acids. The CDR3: CASRLVFRDREHEQYF. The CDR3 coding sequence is TGTGCAAGTCGCTTAGTTTTCCGGGACAGGGAACACGAGCAGTACTTC.